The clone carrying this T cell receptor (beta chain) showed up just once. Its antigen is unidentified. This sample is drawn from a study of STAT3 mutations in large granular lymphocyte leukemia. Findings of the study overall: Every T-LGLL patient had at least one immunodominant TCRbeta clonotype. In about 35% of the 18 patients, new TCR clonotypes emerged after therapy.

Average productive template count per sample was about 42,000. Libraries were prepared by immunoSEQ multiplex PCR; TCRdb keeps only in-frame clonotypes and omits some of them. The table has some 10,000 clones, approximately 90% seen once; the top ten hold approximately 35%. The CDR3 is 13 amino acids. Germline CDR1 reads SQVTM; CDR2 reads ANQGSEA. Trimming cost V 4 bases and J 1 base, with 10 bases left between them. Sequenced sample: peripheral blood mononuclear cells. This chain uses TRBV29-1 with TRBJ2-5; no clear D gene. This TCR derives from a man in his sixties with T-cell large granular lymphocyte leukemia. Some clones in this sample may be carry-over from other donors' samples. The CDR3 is CSVAYNLQETQYF. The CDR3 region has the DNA TGCAGCGTTGCTTACAACCTCCAAGAGACCCAGTACTTC.